The 29 T cell receptor beta chains reported below all come from one sample, sequenced in a study of T-cell reconstitution after alpha-beta-depleted transplantation in children. Unique molecular identifiers were incorporated when the TCRbeta library was constructed. Each CDR3 protein is one row after TCRdb ran MiXCR on the PCR reads. The sample contains about 400,000 distinct CDR3 sequences, roughly 15% of which appear only once. The sample here was PBMCs, mostly from graft donor cells, taken 360 days after TCRalphabeta/CD19-depleted stem cell transplant. These TCRs come from a boy under two years old who had a stem cell transplant for Wiskott-Aldrich syndrome, so the T cells may come from the graft donor.

The genes are TRBV6-1 and TRBJ2-7; TRBD2 agrees at 7 bases. V lost 6 bases and J lost 4; bases outside the gene matches: 12. Germline lookup yields CDR1 MNHNS and CDR2 SASEGT. There are 15 residues in the CDR3. The CDR3 DNA sequence: TGTGCCAGCAGACCCCCTCGGCGGGAGAGGTACGAGCAGTACTTC. Protein: CASRPPRRERYEQYF.

This rearrangement joins TRBV12-3 or TRBV12-4 to TRBJ2-5; weak D call: TRBD2 (6 bases). The CDR3 is made up of 14 amino acids. Trimming took 6 bases from V and 4 from J, leaving 15 bases between them. The CDR3 DNA is TGTGCCAGCAGCCTCTCCACGGGAGCAGAGACCCAGTACTTC. Translation: CASSLSTGAETQYF.

V is TRBV18 and J is TRBJ2-4; D unresolved. The CDR3 runs 15 residues. V was clipped by 4 bases and J by 1 base, with 11 bases between them. The V gene's germline CDR1 is KGHSH and CDR2 LQKENI. CDR3 sequence: CASSHRREAKNIQYF. The CDR3 bases are TGTGCCAGCTCACACAGACGAGAGGCCAAAAACATTCAGTACTTC.

Comment on this clonotype: The junction shows a germline mismatch at one end, possibly a read error. The chain employs TRBV12-3 or TRBV12-4 and TRBJ2-4, with D perhaps matching TRBD2 (5 bases). The CDR3 loop spans 17 amino acids. This CDR3 is CTSSLAIGMELENIQYF. The DNA of the CDR3 is TGTACCAGCAGTTTAGCGATAGGGATGGAGCTTGAAAACATTCAGTACTTC.

The chain recombines TRBV4-1 with TRBJ1-5; no clear D. The CDR3 extends over 13 amino acids. The germline V gene has CDR1 MGHRA and CDR2 YSYEKL. V dropped 0 bases and J dropped 11 bases, with 11 bases sitting between them. The CDR3 region is CASSQDRRGSQHF. As DNA, the CDR3 is TGCGCCAGCAGCCAAGATCGGCGCGGATCCCAGCATTTT.

This clonotype has a handful of counts. The chain joins TRBV7-8 to TRBJ2-3; D is unresolved. The V gene lost 4 bases and the J gene lost 1 base, with 12 bases spanning the gap. Germline CDR1 reads SGHVS; CDR2 reads FQNEAQ. The CDR3 sequence is 15 residues long. The DNA for the CDR3 is TGTGCCAGCAGCTCCCTGGAGTTTCGCACAGATACGCAGTATTTT. Protein sequence: CASSSLEFRTDTQYF.

In its sample, this clonotype was seen a few times. The chain combines TRBV11-2 with TRBJ2-7, with 8 bases identical to TRBD1. This CDR3 spans 14 amino acids. CDR1 is SGHAT, CDR2 FQNNGV, per germline. The V gene end was trimmed by 5 bases and the J gene end by 5 bases; junction bases not matched to a gene: 8. The chain's CDR3 is CASSPTGARNEQYF. As DNA, the CDR3 is TGTGCCAGCAGCCCGACAGGGGCAAGGAACGAGCAGTACTTC.

This clonotype has just a few counts. The rearrangement joins TRBV10-3 to TRBJ2-3; possibly TRBD1 for D (5 bases). The CDR3 loop spans 17 amino acids. Germline CDR1 and CDR2: ENHRY and SYGVKD. Trimming took off 0 bases at V and 0 bases at J, with 13 bases between the two ends. The CDR3 DNA reads as TGTGCCATCAGTGAGTCTCGAACAGGTTCTAGCACAGATACGCAGTATTTT. Translated: CAISESRTGSSTDTQYF.

This clonotype has a handful of counts. The chain has TRBV11-2 and TRBJ2-7; TRBD1 agrees at 10 bases. Germline CDR1 is SGHAT and CDR2 is FQNNGV. This CDR3 comprises 15 residues. With V trimmed by 6 bases and J by 0 bases, 5 bases remained unmatched. CDR3 DNA: TGTGCCAGCAGTTCGACAGGGGGCTCCTCCTACGAGCAGTACTTC. It encodes CASSSTGGSSYEQYF.

This clonotype has just a few counts. The V call is TRBV30, the J call TRBJ1-1; D unclear. Germline V CDR1 and CDR2: GTSNPN, SVGIG (reference sequence). The CDR3 is made up of 12 amino acids. V was cut by 0 bases and J by 6 bases, with 8 bases left in between. As DNA, the CDR3 is TGTGCCTGGAGTGTCCGGGTGGCTGAAGCTTTCTTT. Translated, it gives CAWSVRVAEAFF.

This clonotype was counted only a few times. This sequence joins TRBV28 and TRBJ2-2; 8 bases align to TRBD1. Unmatched junction bases numbered 4, after V lost 6 bases and J lost 1 base. CDR3 length equals 15 residues. The V gene's germline CDR1 is MDHEN and CDR2 SYDVKM. CDR3 nucleotides: TGTGCCAGCAGGGGGGGACAGGAGAACACCGGGGAGCTGTTTTTT. This translates into CASRGGQENTGELFF.

This sequence joins TRBV20-1 and TRBJ2-7; D remains unclear. The CDR3 consists of 12 residues. Germline V CDR1 and CDR2: DFQATT, SNEGSKA (reference sequence). Deletions cut 3 bases from V and 4 bases from J, with 10 bases between. CDR3 in amino acids: CSASNVRYEQYF. The CDR3 DNA sequence: TGCAGTGCTAGTAACGTCCGGTACGAGCAGTACTTC.

A few counts support this clonotype. The CDR3 reads CASSTRQGVADTQYF. The DNA for the CDR3 is TGTGCCAGCAGCACGCGACAGGGGGTGGCAGATACGCAGTATTTT. The V call is TRBV7-9, the J call TRBJ2-3, with 9 bases fitting TRBD1. The CDR3 covers 15 residues. V dropped 5 bases and J dropped 4; count of bases not matched to a gene: 7. Germline CDR1 is SEHNR and CDR2 is FQNEAQ (reference sequence).

This chain uses TRBV18 with TRBJ1-3; D is unclear. The CDR3 is made up of 14 amino acids. Looked up from germline, CDR1 is KGHSH and CDR2 is LQKENI. The V end was cut by 3 bases, the J end by 1 base, with 7 bases between. The chain's CDR3 is CASSPGMSGNTIYF. CDR3 bases: TGTGCCAGCTCACCGGGCATGTCTGGAAACACCATATATTTT.

This chain uses TRBV5-5 with TRBJ1-2; possibly TRBD1 for D (5 bases). CDR3 length: 13 residues. Trimming cost V 3 bases and J 4 bases, with 10 bases left between them. Germline CDR1 and CDR2: SGHKS and YYEKEE (reference sequence). CDR3 sequence reads: CASSSGQRYGYTF. The DNA for the CDR3 is TGTGCCAGCAGCTCCGGACAACGCTATGGCTACACCTTC.

This clonotype was counted a few times. The chain is built from TRBV13 and TRBJ2-1; D gene uncertain. This CDR3 region has 14 residues. Germline V CDR1 and CDR2: PRHDT, FYEKMQ (reference sequence). Trimming cost V 5 bases and J 4 bases, with 12 bases left between them. The CDR3 sequence is CASSPKGIYNEQFF. The CDR3 coding sequence is TGTGCCAGCAGCCCGAAAGGGATATACAATGAGCAGTTCTTC.

V is TRBV12-3 or TRBV12-4 and J is TRBJ2-1; D may correspond to TRBD1 or TRBD2 (5 bases each). V lost 5 bases and J lost 5, with 16 bases in between. This CDR3 is 15 amino acids long. This chain's CDR3 is CASSLGTQNNNEQFF. In DNA form, the CDR3 reads TGTGCCAGCAGTCTCGGGACGCAGAACAACAATGAGCAGTTCTTC.

This clonotype was detected a few times. This chain links TRBV7-9 with TRBJ2-7, with 7 bases identical to TRBD1. CDR1 is SEHNR and CDR2 is FQNEAQ in the germline V gene (reference sequence). This CDR3 has 12 amino acids. Trimming cost V 4 bases and J 7 bases; bases outside gene matches: 4. CDR3 coding DNA: TGTGCCAGCAGCTCGACAGGGCCGGAGCAGTACTTC. It encodes CASSSTGPEQYF.

In its sample, this clonotype was seen a few times. The chain has TRBV15 and TRBJ2-1, with TRBD2 as a possible D gene (6 bases). The germline V gene has CDR1 LNHNV and CDR2 YYDKDF (reference sequence). The CDR3 runs 12 residues. The germline V and J ends were trimmed by 3 bases and 10 bases, with 10 bases remaining between them. The DNA for the CDR3 is TGTGCCACCAGCAGGGCCGGACTAGAGCAGTTCTTC. The encoded protein is CATSRAGLEQFF. Filled out from reference TRBV15 and TRBJ2-1, the complete variable domain reads DAMVIQNPRYQVTQFGKPVTLSCSQTLNHNVMYWYQQKSSQAPKLLFHYYDKDFNNEADTPDNFQSRRPNTSFCFLDIRSPGLGDTAMYLCATSRAGLEQFFGPGTRLTVL.

The V gene is TRBV20-1, the J gene TRBJ2-7, with TRBD2 matching 9 bases. CDR3 length: 15 amino acids. Trimming cost V 1 base and J 2 bases; bases outside gene matches: 6. CDR1 and CDR2 from the germline V gene are DFQATT and SNEGSKA (reference sequence). The CDR3 protein is CSARGGLAFPYEQYF. CDR3 nucleotide sequence: TGCAGTGCTAGAGGGGGACTAGCTTTTCCCTACGAGCAGTACTTC.

The V gene is TRBV4-3, the J gene TRBJ2-7; D is unresolved. Germline values: CDR1 LGHNA, CDR2 YSLEER. This CDR3 comprises 13 residues. Trimming took 1 base from V and 3 from J, leaving 7 bases between them. CDR3 residues: CASSQVPNYEQYF. The CDR3 coding sequence is TGCGCCAGCAGCCAAGTTCCGAACTACGAGCAGTACTTC.

This clonotype was found a few times. DNA for the CDR3: TGCAGCGTTGACGATAACAATGAGCAGTTCTTC. Amino acid sequence: CSVDDNNEQFF. This chain connects TRBV29-1 to TRBJ2-1; D is unclear. The CDR3 extends over 11 amino acids. V shed 3 bases and J shed 5 bases, with 5 bases lying between them. Germline CDR1 reads SQVTM; CDR2 reads ANQGSEA.

The gene calls are TRBV5-1 and TRBJ1-5; a weak D match, TRBD1 (5 bases). The CDR3 length is 16 residues. Trimming removed 0 bases at V and 5 bases at J, with 15 bases between. Per germline, CDR1 SGHRS and CDR2 YFSETQ. The DNA of the CDR3 is TGCGCCAGCAGCTTGGAGGCGTCGGGAGGGGATCAGCCCCAGCATTTT. Amino acids: CASSLEASGGDQPQHF.

This clonotype has more than one count but fewer than ten. The chain couples TRBV11-2 to TRBJ2-3, with TRBD2 identical over 7 bases. The trim removed 3 bases at V and 0 bases at J, leaving 6 bases unmatched. The CDR3 is made up of 16 amino acids. Per germline, CDR1 SGHAT and CDR2 FQNNGV. The CDR3 DNA reads TGTGCCAGCAGCTTCAGGGCTAGCGGTAGCACAGATACGCAGTATTTT. Residues: CASSFRASGSTDTQYF.

This CDR3 reads CATSDPGTSGSDEQFF. The CDR3 DNA reads as TGTGCCACCAGTGACCCCGGGACTAGCGGGAGCGATGAGCAGTTCTTC. The chain carries TRBV24-1 and TRBJ2-1; 14 bases match TRBD2. Germline lookup yields CDR1 KGHDR and CDR2 SFDVKD. Trimming at V came to 4 bases and at J to 8 bases, leaving 6 bases not matched to a gene. This CDR3 region has 16 residues.

The genes are TRBV20-1 and TRBJ2-7; tentatively, D is TRBD2 (5 bases). The germline V gene has CDR1 DFQATT and CDR2 SNEGSKA (reference sequence). This CDR3 region has 14 residues. Trimming left V 6 bases short and J 7 bases short, with 22 bases between. This CDR3 reads CSARSLWGVEEQYF. In DNA, the CDR3 is TGCAGTGCCAGGAGTCTTTGGGGAGTCGAGGAGCAGTACTTC.

This clonotype has only a few counts. The rearrangement links TRBV4-3 to TRBJ2-5; TRBD2 matches at 10 bases. V shed 2 bases, J shed 7 bases, and the junction held 7 bases outside the gene matches. The CDR3 sequence is 15 residues long. Germline-derived CDR1 and CDR2 are LGHNA and YSLEER. The CDR3 DNA sequence: TGCGCCAGCAGCCAACGGACTAGCGGTCCGGGGACCCAGTACTTC. Protein sequence: CASSQRTSGPGTQYF.

This clonotype was observed a handful of times. V and J are TRBV18 and TRBJ2-1; D is possibly TRBD1 or TRBD2 (6 bases each). Per germline, CDR1 KGHSH and CDR2 LQKENI. V dropped 6 bases and J dropped 6 bases, with 18 bases sitting between them. The CDR3 is made up of 15 amino acids. CDR3 nucleotide sequence: TGTGCCAGCTCCCTAGGCGGGAAGGGGGTCAATGAGCAGTTCTTC. It specifies CASSLGGKGVNEQFF.

With respect to this clonotype: An end of the junction differs from the germline gene, which may be a read error. This sequence joins TRBV20-1 and TRBJ2-2, with TRBD1 matching over 11 bases. Germline V lookup: CDR1 DFQATT, CDR2 SNEGSKA (reference sequence). CDR3 length: 16 residues. The DNA of the CDR3 is TGCAGTGCAACCCCTGGACAGGGGGCGAAAACCGGGGAGCTGTTTTTT. Protein product: CSATPGQGAKTGELFF.